The text below deals with one TCR beta chain. One entry per CDR3 protein, called by TCRdb with MiXCR from the 5' RACE reads. The data show tens of thousands of distinct CDR3 sequences, with roughly 5.4% seen just once and 25% to 30% held by the top ten. This sample stems from a study of early T cells in non-severe SARS-CoV-2 infection. Looking at the study overall: Sequencing of unsorted whole blood was done on bulk RNA, leaving chains unpaired.

CDR3 size: 15 residues. V was cut by 1 base and J by 0 bases, with 10 bases left in between. CDR1 is SGHNT, CDR2 YYREEE, per germline (reference sequence). The chain links TRBV5-4 to TRBJ1-1, with unresolved D. This receptor was taken from an adult who was a healthcare worker with PCR-confirmed SARS-CoV-2 infection or an uninfected control (not recorded which). Sample: whole blood. This CDR3 is CASSLLAGVNTEAFF. CDR3 in DNA: TGTGCCAGCAGCTTGTTGGCGGGTGTGAACACTGAAGCTTTCTTT.